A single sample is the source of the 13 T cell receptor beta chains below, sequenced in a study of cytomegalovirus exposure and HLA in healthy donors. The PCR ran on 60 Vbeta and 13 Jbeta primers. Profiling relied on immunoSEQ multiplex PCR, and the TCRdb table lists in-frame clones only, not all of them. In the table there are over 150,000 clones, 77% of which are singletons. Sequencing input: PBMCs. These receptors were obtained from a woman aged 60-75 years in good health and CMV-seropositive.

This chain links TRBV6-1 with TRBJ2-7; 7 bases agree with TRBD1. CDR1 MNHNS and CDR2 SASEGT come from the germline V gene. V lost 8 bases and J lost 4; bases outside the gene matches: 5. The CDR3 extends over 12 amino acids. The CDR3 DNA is TGTGCCAGCCAGGACAGGCTGTACGAGCAGTACTTC. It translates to CASQDRLYEQYF.

The CDR3 sequence: CASSEARQVGYEQYF. The CDR3 DNA follows: TGTGCCAGCAGTGAAGCGCGACAGGTAGGGTACGAGCAGTACTTC. V is TRBV6-1 and J is TRBJ2-7; D perhaps matches TRBD1 (6 bases). The CDR3 is 15 residues long. From germline, CDR1 is MNHNS and CDR2 SASEGT. Trimming cost V 0 bases and J 4 bases, with 13 bases left between them.

CDR3 DNA: TGTGCCAGCAGCGTAGATGTAAATCAGCCCCAGCATTTT. Its translation is CASSVDVNQPQHF. The chain recombines TRBV9 with TRBJ1-5; no firm D call. The CDR3 has 13 residues. Trimming pared 0 bases from V and 4 bases from J, leaving 5 bases between. Germline lookup yields CDR1 SGDLS and CDR2 YYNGEE.

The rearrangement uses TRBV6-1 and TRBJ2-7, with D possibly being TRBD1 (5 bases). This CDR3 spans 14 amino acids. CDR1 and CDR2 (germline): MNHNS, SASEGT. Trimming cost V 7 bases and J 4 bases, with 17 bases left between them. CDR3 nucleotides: TGTGCCAGCAAAAATCAAGGACGGACATACGAGCAGTACTTC. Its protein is CASKNQGRTYEQYF.

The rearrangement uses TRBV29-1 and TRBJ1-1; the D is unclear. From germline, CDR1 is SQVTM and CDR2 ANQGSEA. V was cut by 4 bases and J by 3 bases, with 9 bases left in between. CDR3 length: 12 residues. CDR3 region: CSVATEYTEAFF. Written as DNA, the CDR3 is TGCAGCGTTGCAACAGAATACACTGAAGCTTTCTTT. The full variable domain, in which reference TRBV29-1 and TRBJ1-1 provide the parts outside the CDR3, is SAVISQKPSRDICQRGTSLTIQCQVDSQVTMMFWYRQQPGQSLTLIATANQGSEATYESGFVIDKFPISRPNLTFSTLTVSNMSPEDSSIYLCSVATEYTEAFFGQGTRLTVV.

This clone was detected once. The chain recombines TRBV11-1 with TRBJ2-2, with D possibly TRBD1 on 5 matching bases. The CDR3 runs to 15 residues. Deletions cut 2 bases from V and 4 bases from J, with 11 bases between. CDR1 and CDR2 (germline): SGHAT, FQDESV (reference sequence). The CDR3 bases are TGTGCCAGCAGCTTAATCTCAGGGTTCACCGGGGAGCTGTTTTTT. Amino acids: CASSLISGFTGELFF.

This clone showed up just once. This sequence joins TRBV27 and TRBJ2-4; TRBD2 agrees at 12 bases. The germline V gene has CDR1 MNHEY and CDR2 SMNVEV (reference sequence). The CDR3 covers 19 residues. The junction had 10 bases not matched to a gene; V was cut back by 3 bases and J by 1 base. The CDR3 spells CASSLFGTSGSLAKNIQYF. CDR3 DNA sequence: TGTGCCAGCAGTTTGTTCGGGACTAGCGGGTCGTTGGCCAAAAACATTCAGTACTTC.

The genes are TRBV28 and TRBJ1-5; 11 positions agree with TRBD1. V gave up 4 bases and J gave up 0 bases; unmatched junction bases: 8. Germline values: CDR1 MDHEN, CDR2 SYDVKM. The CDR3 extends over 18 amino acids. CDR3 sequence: CASSSSAGQGDSNQPQHF. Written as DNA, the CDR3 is TGTGCCAGCAGTTCCTCGGCGGGACAGGGGGATAGCAATCAGCCCCAGCATTTT.

In DNA form, the CDR3 reads TGTGCCAGCTCAACCCGACAGCTAACTAATGAAAAACTGTTTTTT. Its translation: CASSTRQLTNEKLFF. V usage is TRBV18 and J usage is TRBJ1-4, with a tentative D call TRBD1 (5 bases). This CDR3 has 15 amino acids. Trimming removed 5 bases from V and 1 base from J, with 11 bases in between. CDR1 is KGHSH and CDR2 is LQKENI in the germline V gene.

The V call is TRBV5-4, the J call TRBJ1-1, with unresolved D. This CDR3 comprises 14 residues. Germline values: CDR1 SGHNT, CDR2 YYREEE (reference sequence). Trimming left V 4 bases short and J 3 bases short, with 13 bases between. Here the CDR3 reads CASSGLRADTEAFF. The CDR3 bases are TGTGCCAGCAGCGGACTGAGGGCAGACACTGAAGCTTTCTTT.

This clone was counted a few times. CDR3 DNA: TGTGCCAGCAGTTCCGGGACAGGGGGCCTTTATAGCAATCAGCCCCAGCATTTT. Translated: CASSSGTGGLYSNQPQHF. This chain links TRBV28 with TRBJ1-5, with TRBD1 matching 12 bases. There are 18 residues in the CDR3. The junction had 7 bases not matched to a gene; V was cut back by 4 bases and J by 0 bases. Germline lookup yields CDR1 MDHEN and CDR2 SYDVKM.

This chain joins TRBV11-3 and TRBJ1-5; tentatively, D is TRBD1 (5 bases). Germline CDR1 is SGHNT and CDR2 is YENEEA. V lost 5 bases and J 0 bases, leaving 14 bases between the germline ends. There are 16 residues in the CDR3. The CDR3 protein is CASSLDSYHSNQPQHF. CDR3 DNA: TGTGCCAGCAGCCTTGACAGCTATCATAGCAATCAGCCCCAGCATTTT.

The CDR3 protein is CASSFQGRGLAVEQYF. CDR3 DNA: TGTGCCAGCAGTTTCCAGGGCAGGGGGTTGGCCGTGGAGCAGTACTTC. The chain combines TRBV28 with TRBJ2-7; 7 nucleotides match TRBD1. V was pared by 3 bases and J by 7 bases, with 15 bases of the junction left unmatched. CDR1 is MDHEN, CDR2 SYDVKM, per germline. CDR3 size: 16 residues. Full variable domain (outside the CDR3, taken from reference TRBV28 and TRBJ2-7): DVKVTQSSRYLVKRTGEKVFLECVQDMDHENMFWYRQDPGLGLRLIYFSYDVKMKEKGDIPEGYSVSREKKERFSLILESASTNQTSMYLCASSFQGRGLAVEQYFGPGTRLTVT.